Sequencing of this T cell receptor beta chain was carried out in a study of T cells in Graves' hyperthyroidism and ophthalmopathy (dated by TCRdb to the late 2010s). Regarding the research as a whole: TCR V-J signatures able to tell the groups apart were searched for in a discovery cohort of some 97 patients, of whom fewer than 45 had Graves' ophthalmopathy and around 57 had stable Graves' hyperthyroidism. According to the paper, TCR Vbeta CDR3 sequencing was carried out on 135 peripheral blood samples, which came from under 50 ophthalmopathy, 70 to 80 hyperthyroidism and roughly 17 progressor patients. The 75 to 100 discovery patients were divided at random into training and test sets in a 7:3 ratio. Whether ophthalmopathy could be predicted prospectively was tested in an independent validation cohort made up of approximately 19 hyperthyroidism patients plus 17 patients who later progressed to ophthalmopathy. After sampling, hyperthyroidism patients received methimazole starting at 30 mg daily, and ophthalmopathy patients received high-dose intravenous methylprednisolone. The study also compared thyroid tissue and blood T-cell repertoires from several Graves' hyperthyroidism patients.

The TCR beta CDR3 regions were amplified from the RNA transcripts. For the first round of RT-PCR on the TCR CDR3, the HTBI primer set was used together with the Qiagen OneStep RT-PCR kit. The libraries were constructed in a second round of multiplex PCR and then size-selected and purified. Sequencing of the libraries was done on an Illumina HiSeq2000 using paired-end 100 bp reads. The authors' analysis ran thus. SOAPnuke was used to process the raw data, removing reads that contained adapters or uncalled bases, had a mean Phred below 15, or lacked an exact match to the constant primer or identifier. COPE v1.2.5 was used to merge high-quality paired reads, and clonotypes were defined as unique nucleotide sequences. Clonotypes were aligned to IMGT TRBV, TRBD and TRBJ reference segments using MiTCR v1.1. The analysis was restricted to V-J combinations with a frequency above 0.0001, which together covered 98% to 99.2% of the repertoires. A TCS score was defined as the ratio between F50 (clonal expansion) and ExV (chaos), using BLOSUM62-based TCRdist between CDR3 peptides within each V-J. Welch's t-statistics and random forest reduced 500 to 650 V-J features to around 14, which were used in a naive Bayes classifier (R e1071). TCRdb took the public reads, trimmed them with fastp at Q25, ran MiXCR for clone calling and kept in-frame beta chains. Each record represents a unique CDR3 protein, reported with the most common genes and DNA among its rows. TCRdb, rather than the study authors, made the V and J calls. The table for this sample lists about 560,000 distinct CDR3 sequences; 46% of them were counted only once. The top ten constitute 6.5% to 9% of the sample.

On the study overall, not on this receptor specifically: Most expanded thyroid clonotypes (frequency above 0.001) were also detected in blood, a finding suggesting that blood repertoires may reflect thyroid immune responses. Sample size was not statistically predetermined, and blinding of investigators to group allocation was not performed. During validation, the model predicted progression to ophthalmopathy a median of about 5.9 months ahead of onset, with around 65% sensitivity and almost 75% specificity. Ophthalmopathy was separated from stable hyperthyroidism by a 13 V-J signature model, with approximately 89% sensitivity and approximately 81% specificity obtained in cross-validation and 80%/75% obtained in testing.

This clonotype turned up a few times. There is no known antigen for this receptor. No much larger clone exists at a distance of one base, and base qualities are not known. A patient counted as having stable Graves' hyperthyroidism if no progression to ophthalmopathy occurred over 18 months of follow-up. Hyperthyroidism patients were newly diagnosed, with disease duration under 2 months, and aged 18 to 65 years. The study excluded patients with uncontrolled infections, other autoimmune diseases, pregnancy or lactation. Diagnoses relied on clinical symptoms, serum thyroxine and TRAb, thyroid ultrasound and orbital computed tomography. Total RNA was extracted with Trizol reagent, and quality was checked on an Agilent 2100 Bioanalyzer. The V end loses 1 base and the J end loses 9 bases, and a stretch of 10 bases separates them. From cysteine to phenylalanine, the CDR3 is 12 amino acids long. Only the CDR3 DNA stays, 36 bases, in frame from base 1. According to the germline V gene (reference sequence), CDR1 reads SEHNR and CDR2 reads FQNEAQ.

Sequenced material: peripheral blood or thyroid tissue (not recorded which). The chain is encoded by TRBV7-9 joined to TRBJ2-7; a tentative D match to TRBD1 spans 6 bases. The origin of this receptor is a woman younger than 30 with Graves' hyperthyroidism. Donor details come from another sample of the same person, matched by shared clones. The nucleotides are TGTGCCAGCAGCTTAGGACAGGAAATGCAGTACTTC. Translated, this gives CASSLGQEMQYF.